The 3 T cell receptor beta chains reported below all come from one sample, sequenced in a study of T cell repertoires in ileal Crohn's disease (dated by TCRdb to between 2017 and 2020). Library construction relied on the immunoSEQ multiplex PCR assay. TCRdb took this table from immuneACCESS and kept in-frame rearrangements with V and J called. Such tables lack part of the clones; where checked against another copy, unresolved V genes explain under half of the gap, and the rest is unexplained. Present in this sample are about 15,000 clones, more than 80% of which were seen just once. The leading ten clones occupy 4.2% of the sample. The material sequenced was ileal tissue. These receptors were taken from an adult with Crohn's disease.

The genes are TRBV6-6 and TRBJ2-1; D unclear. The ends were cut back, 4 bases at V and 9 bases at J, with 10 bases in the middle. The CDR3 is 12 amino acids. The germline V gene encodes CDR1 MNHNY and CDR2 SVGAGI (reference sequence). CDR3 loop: CASSSRVSEQFF. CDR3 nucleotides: TGTGCCAGCAGTTCCCGGGTTAGTGAGCAGTTCTTC.

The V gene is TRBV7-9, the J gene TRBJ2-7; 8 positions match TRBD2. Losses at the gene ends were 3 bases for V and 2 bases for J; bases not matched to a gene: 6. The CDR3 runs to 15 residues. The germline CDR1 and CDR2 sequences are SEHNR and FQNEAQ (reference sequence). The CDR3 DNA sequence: TGTGCCAGCAGCTTGGCCGCGGGGGGCCCCTACGAGCAGTACTTC. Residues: CASSLAAGGPYEQYF.

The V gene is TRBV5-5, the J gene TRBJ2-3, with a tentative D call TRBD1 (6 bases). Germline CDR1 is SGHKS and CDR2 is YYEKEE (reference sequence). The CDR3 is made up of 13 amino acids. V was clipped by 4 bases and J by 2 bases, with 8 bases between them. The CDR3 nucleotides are TGTGCCAGCAGCAGGACAGCCACAGATACGCAGTATTTT. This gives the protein CASSRTATDTQYF.